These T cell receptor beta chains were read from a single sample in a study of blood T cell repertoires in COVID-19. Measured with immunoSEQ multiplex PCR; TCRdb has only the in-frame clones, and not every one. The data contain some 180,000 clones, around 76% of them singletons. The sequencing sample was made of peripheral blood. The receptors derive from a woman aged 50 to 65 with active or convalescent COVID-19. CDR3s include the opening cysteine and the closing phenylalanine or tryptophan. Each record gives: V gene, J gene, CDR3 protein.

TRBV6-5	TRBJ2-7	CASSYSNAGGGDEQYF
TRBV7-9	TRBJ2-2	CASSLRGTGELFF
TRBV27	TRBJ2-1	CASSSIGAGENEQFF
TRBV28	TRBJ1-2	CASSEEVYGYTF
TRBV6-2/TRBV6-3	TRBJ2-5	CASSRHRGYEETQYF
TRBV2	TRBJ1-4	CASRTPRPPGEKLFF
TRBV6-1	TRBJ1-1	CASSEGRQPSMNTEAFF
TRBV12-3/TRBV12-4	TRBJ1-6	CASRLRGWALHF
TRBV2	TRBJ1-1	CASSGGRTGTEAFF
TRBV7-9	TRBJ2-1	CASTSTSGSVPYNEQFF
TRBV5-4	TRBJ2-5	CASSPDWGQQETQYF
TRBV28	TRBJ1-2	CASRTGEVHGYTF
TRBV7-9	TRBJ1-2	CASSLEVRGHYGYTF
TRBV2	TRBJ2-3	CASRQEGLDGDTQYF
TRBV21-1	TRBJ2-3	CASSKDTREGPVRGDTQYF
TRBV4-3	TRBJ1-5	CASSQGSGSNQPQHF
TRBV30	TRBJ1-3	CAWSRDFSGNTIYF
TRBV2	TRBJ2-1	CASSPTSRAYNEQFF
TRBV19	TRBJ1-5	CASSWTGNSLSNQPQHF
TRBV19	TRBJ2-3	CASSIVQGNTDTQYF
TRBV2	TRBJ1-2	CASSLVNYGYTF
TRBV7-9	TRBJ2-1	CASTAGTSSNSYNEQFF
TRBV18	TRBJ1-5	CASSAEGDQPQHF
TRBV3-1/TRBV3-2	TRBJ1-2	CASSPGHQFYGYTF
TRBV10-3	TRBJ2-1	CAIRGGASYNEQFF
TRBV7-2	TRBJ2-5	CASSRGQVKETQYF
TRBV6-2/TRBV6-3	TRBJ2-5	CASSLHRARETQYF
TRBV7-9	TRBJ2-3	CASSLISWPDTQYF